This paragraph covers one TCR beta chain sequence. This sample stems from a study of control samples from healthy donors and cancer patients. Germline V gene lookup returns CDR1 SGDLS and CDR2 YYNGEE. The CDR3 consists of 16 residues. The trim removed 3 bases at V and 2 bases at J, leaving 6 bases unmatched. The table came from immunoSEQ multiplex PCR; TCRdb's copy has only in-frame clones and leaves some out. The data hold around 28,000 clones, with approximately 90% observed a single time. V usage is TRBV9 and J usage is TRBJ1-4; 8 nucleotides agree with TRBD1. Sample: PBMCs. The origin of this receptor is a man aged 50 or older with lung cancer. In DNA, the CDR3 is TGTGCCAGCAGCGGCGGACAGGGTGGGACTAATGAAAAACTGTTTTTT. Translating gives CASSGGQGGTNEKLFF.